This T cell receptor beta chain is drawn from a study of shared clonotypes between healthy human individuals. The ends lost 0 bases at V and 7 bases at J; junction bases unmatched: 6. CDR1 and CDR2 from the germline V gene are LNHNV and YYDKDF (reference sequence). The CDR3 contains 15 residues. Here immunoSEQ multiplex PCR was the method, and the copy in TCRdb shows in-frame clones only, minus some. The sample includes hundreds of thousands of clones, 90% to 97% seen only once; the top ten take about 0.12%. It was CD45RO-negative cells, positively selected for CCR7, that made up naive CD8 cells, with terminally differentiated effector memory CD45RA+ cells excluded.

The V call is TRBV15, the J call TRBJ2-4; 7 bases match TRBD1. The sample comprised naive CD8+ T cells sorted from blood. The receptor's source is a woman aged 25 to 39 in good health. The CDR3 loop is CATSREGDSANIQYF. The CDR3 nucleotides are TGTGCCACCAGCAGAGAAGGGGACAGCGCTAACATTCAGTACTTC.